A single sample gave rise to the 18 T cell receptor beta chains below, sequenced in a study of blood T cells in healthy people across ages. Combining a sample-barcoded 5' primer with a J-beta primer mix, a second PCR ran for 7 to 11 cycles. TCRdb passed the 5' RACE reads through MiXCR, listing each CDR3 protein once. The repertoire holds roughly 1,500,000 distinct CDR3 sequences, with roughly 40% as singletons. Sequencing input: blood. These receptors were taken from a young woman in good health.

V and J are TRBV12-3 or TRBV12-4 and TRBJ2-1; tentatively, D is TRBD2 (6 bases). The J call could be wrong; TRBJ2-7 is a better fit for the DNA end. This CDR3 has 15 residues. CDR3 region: CASNPGGTSYNEQYF. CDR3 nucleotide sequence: TGTGCCAGCAACCCTGGGGGGACCTCCTACAATGAGCAGTACTTC.

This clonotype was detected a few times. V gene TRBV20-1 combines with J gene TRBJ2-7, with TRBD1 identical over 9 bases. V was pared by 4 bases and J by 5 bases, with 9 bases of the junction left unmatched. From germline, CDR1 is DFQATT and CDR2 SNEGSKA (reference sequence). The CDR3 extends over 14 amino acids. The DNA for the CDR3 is TGCAGTGCTACAATCGGGACAGGGCATGACGAGCAGTACTTC. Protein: CSATIGTGHDEQYF.

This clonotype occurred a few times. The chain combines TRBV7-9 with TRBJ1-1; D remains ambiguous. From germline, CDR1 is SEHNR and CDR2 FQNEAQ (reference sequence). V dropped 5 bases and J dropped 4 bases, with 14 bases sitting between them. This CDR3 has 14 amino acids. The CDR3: CASSAGIPGTEAFF. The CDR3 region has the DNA TGTGCCAGCAGCGCGGGGATCCCGGGCACTGAAGCTTTCTTT.

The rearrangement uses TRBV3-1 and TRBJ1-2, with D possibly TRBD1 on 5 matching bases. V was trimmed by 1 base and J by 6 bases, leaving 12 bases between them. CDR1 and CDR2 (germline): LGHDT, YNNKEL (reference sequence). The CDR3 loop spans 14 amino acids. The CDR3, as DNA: TGTGCCAGCAGCCAAGGAGCAGGGATCAATGGCTACACCTTC. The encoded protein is CASSQGAGINGYTF.

CDR3 loop: CASSSLSLDRGDTEAFF. CDR3 sequence (DNA): TGTGCCAGCAGCTCCCTCTCCCTTGACAGGGGTGACACTGAAGCTTTCTTT. The chain recombines TRBV3-1 with TRBJ1-1, with 8 bases fitting TRBD1. Germline assignment: CDR1 LGHDT and CDR2 YNNKEL (reference sequence). The CDR3 runs to 17 residues. The V segment lost 5 bases and the J segment 3 bases; nucleotides outside the gene matches: 14.

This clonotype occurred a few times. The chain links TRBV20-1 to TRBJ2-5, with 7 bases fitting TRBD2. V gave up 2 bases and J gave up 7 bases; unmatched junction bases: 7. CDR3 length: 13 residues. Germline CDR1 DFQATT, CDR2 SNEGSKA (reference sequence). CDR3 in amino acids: CSARSGGGWTQYF. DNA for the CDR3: TGCAGTGCTAGATCGGGGGGAGGGTGGACCCAGTACTTC.

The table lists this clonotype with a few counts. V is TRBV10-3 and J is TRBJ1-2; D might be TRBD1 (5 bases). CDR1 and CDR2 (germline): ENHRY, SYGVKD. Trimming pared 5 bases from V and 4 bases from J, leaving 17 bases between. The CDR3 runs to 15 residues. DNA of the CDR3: TGTGCCATCAGTCCTACGACAGCTGGATTCTATGGCTACACCTTC. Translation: CAISPTTAGFYGYTF.

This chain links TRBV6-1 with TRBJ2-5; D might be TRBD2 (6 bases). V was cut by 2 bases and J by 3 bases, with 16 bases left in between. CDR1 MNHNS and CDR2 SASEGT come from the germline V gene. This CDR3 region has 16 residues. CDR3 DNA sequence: TGTGCCAGCAGTGAATATGATCGGGGGAGTGAAGAGACCCAGTACTTC. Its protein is CASSEYDRGSEETQYF.

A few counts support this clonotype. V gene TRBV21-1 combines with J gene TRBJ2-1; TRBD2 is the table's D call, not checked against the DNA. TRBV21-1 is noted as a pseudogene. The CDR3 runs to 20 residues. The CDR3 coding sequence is TGTGCCAGCAGCCCAGGACAGGGGTTCCTACTAGCGGGGGGATACAATGAGCAGTTCTTC. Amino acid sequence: CASSPGQGFLLAGGYNEQFF.

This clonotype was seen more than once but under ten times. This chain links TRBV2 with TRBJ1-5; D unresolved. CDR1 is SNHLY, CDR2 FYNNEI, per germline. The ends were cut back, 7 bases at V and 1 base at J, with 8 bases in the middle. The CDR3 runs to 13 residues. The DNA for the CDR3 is TGTGCCAGCAAAACGACGAGCAATCAGCCCCAGCATTTT. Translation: CASKTTSNQPQHF.

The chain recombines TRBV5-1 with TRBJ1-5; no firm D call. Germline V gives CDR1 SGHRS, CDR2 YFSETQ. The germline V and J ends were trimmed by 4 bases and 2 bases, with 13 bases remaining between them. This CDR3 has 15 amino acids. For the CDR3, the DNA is TGCGCCAGCAGCCCTGGCGTGGATGGCAATCAGCCCCAGCATTTT. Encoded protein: CASSPGVDGNQPQHF. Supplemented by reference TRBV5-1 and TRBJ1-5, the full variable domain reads KAGVTQTPRYLIKTRGQQVTLSCSPISGHRSVSWYQQTPGQGLQFLFEYFSETQRNKGNFPGRFSGRQFSNSRSEMNVSTLELGDSALYLCASSPGVDGNQPQHFGDGTRLSIL.

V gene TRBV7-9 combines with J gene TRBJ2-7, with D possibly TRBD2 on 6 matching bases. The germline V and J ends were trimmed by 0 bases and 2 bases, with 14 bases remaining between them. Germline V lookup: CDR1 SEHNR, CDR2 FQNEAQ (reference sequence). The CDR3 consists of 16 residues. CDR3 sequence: CASSLAGGDWTYEQYF. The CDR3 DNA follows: TGTGCCAGCAGCTTAGCCGGGGGTGATTGGACCTACGAGCAGTACTTC.

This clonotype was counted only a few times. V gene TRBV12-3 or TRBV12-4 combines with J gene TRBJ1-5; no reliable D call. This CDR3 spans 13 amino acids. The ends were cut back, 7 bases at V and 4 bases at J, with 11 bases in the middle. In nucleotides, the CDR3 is TGTGCCAGCAACACGGACCCAAATCAGCCCCAGCATTTT. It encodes CASNTDPNQPQHF.

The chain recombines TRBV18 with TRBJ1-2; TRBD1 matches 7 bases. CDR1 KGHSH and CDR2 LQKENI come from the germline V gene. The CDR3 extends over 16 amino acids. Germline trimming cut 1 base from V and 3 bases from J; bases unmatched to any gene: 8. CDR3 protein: CASSPRSEGGDYGYTF. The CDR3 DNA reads TGTGCCAGCTCACCACGGTCCGAAGGGGGCGACTATGGCTACACCTTC.

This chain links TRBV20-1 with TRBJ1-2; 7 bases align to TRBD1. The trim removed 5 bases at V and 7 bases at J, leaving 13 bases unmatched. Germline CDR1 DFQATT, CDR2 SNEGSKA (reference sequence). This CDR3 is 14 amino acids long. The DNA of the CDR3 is TGCAGTGCTGTCCCAGGGGGGGTTTCTCTTGGCTACACCTTC. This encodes CSAVPGGVSLGYTF.

CDR3 bases: TGTGCCAGCAGCCGGCTGGGCGGGAGTACAGATACGCAGTATTTT. This sequence encodes CASSRLGGSTDTQYF. J is TRBJ2-3 and V is TRBV5-6; 7 bases match TRBD2. With 4 bases clipped from V and 3 bases from J, the junction kept 8 bases outside the gene matches. CDR1 is SGHDT, CDR2 YYEEEE, per germline. The CDR3 consists of 15 residues.

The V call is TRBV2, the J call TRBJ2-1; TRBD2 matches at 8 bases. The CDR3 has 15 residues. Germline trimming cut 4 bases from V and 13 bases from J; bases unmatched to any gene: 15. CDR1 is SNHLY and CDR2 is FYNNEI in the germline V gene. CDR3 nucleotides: TGTGCCAGCAGTGGCGCTGGCCGGGGGGGCGAGACCCAGTTCTTC. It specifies CASSGAGRGGETQFF.

The CDR3 coding sequence is TGTGCCAGCAGTTACTCGACTAGCGGGGGGGTAACCGGGGAGCTGTTTTTT. Translation gives CASSYSTSGGVTGELFF. The V call is TRBV6-6, the J call TRBJ2-2; 14 nucleotides agree with TRBD2. V lost 0 bases and J lost 5; bases outside the gene matches: 2. The CDR3 is made up of 17 amino acids. Germline V lookup: CDR1 MNHNY, CDR2 SVGAGI (reference sequence).